Below are 18 T cell receptor beta chains sequenced from a single sample in a study of spatial heterogeneity in lung cancer. The study, taken as a whole, reports: Tumors with more nonsynonymous mutations had more expanded intratumoral alpha and beta TCRs.

As to time point: sample taken at primary tumor resection. TCRdb re-derived calls from the 5' RACE reads in MiXCR, one entry per CDR3 protein. This sample has several thousand distinct CDR3 sequences, with about 12% found just once. These TCRs are of unknown antigen specificity. The sample in question was lung tumor tissue, obtained at surgery. These receptors were taken from a male donor with early-stage non-small cell lung cancer.

This clonotype is medium-sized. V and J are TRBV5-1 and TRBJ2-7; D is unresolved. This CDR3 contains 13 residues. The ends were cut back, 1 base at V and 7 bases at J, with 12 bases in the middle. The germline V gene has CDR1 SGHRS and CDR2 YFSETQ. The CDR3 protein is CASSLISSTEQYF. In nucleotides, the CDR3 is TGCGCCAGCAGCTTGATTTCCTCGACTGAGCAGTACTTC. Filled out from reference TRBV5-1 and TRBJ2-7, the complete variable domain reads KAGVTQTPRYLIKTRGQQVTLSCSPISGHRSVSWYQQTPGQGLQFLFEYFSETQRNKGNFPGRFSGRQFSNSRSEMNVSTLELGDSALYLCASSLISSTEQYFGPGTRLTVT.

Many counts were recorded for this clonotype. V and J are TRBV20-1 and TRBJ2-6; D is unclear. Per germline, CDR1 DFQATT and CDR2 SNEGSKA (reference sequence). V was clipped by 3 bases and J by 0 bases, with 12 bases between them. The CDR3 extends over 16 amino acids. In DNA, the CDR3 is TGCAGTGCTAGCGCCAGGACCAGCTCTGGGGCCAACGTCCTGACTTTC. Amino acids: CSASARTSSGANVLTF.

This clonotype came up a few times. The chain uses TRBV7-2 and TRBJ2-1, with D possibly being TRBD2 (6 bases). The CDR3 sequence is 15 residues long. V was cut by 1 base and J by 7 bases, with 14 bases left in between. Germline CDR1 SGHTA, CDR2 FQGNSA. The DNA of the CDR3 is TGTGCCAGCAGCTTAGGGGTCGGGGGATGGAATGAGCAGTTCTTC. Translating gives CASSLGVGGWNEQFF.

The chain carries TRBV20-1 and TRBJ2-7; 8 bases line up with TRBD1. Germline-derived CDR1 and CDR2 are DFQATT and SNEGSKA (reference sequence). The CDR3 spans 13 residues. The DNA for the CDR3 is TGCGTCACCGGACAGGGTGCTTCCTACGAGCAGTACTTC. This gives the protein CVTGQGASYEQYF.

This clonotype has ten or more counts. The chain uses TRBV3-1 and TRBJ1-1, with 8 bases that match TRBD1. Looked up from germline, CDR1 is LGHDT and CDR2 is YNNKEL (reference sequence). With V trimmed by 1 base and J by 10 bases, 14 bases remained unmatched. The CDR3 consists of 16 residues. The CDR3 DNA sequence: TGTGCCAGCAGCCAAGGGTCTCTACAGGGGGTTTTAGGAGCTTTCTTT. This translates into CASSQGSLQGVLGAFF.

The chain recombines TRBV28 with TRBJ2-1; D is uncertain. Trimming stripped 1 base from V and 4 bases from J, with 11 bases between. Per the germline V gene, CDR1 is MDHEN and CDR2 is SYDVKM. The CDR3 is 15 amino acids. Here the CDR3 reads CASSLSGSLYNEQFF. CDR3 nucleotides: TGTGCCAGCAGTTTATCGGGCAGTTTGTACAATGAGCAGTTCTTC. Using reference TRBV28 and TRBJ2-1 for the parts outside the CDR3, the full variable domain is DVKVTQSSRYLVKRTGEKVFLECVQDMDHENMFWYRQDPGLGLRLIYFSYDVKMKEKGDIPEGYSVSREKKERFSLILESASTNQTSMYLCASSLSGSLYNEQFFGPGTRLTVL.

This clonotype was detected once. The DNA is left out, because the CDR3 cannot be placed on it with certainty; the CDR3 is given as TCRdb lists it. The chain recombines TRBV7-8 with TRBJ2-1; no check of the table's D call, TRBD2, against the DNA was made. The CDR3 is 24 residues long, ends included. Germline-derived CDR1 and CDR2 are SGHVS and FQNEAQ. CDR3 residues: CASSFYICSALTSGRAGVVHEQFF.

By sample fraction, this clonotype is medium-sized. The genes are TRBV9 and TRBJ2-1, with 11 bases that match TRBD1. CDR3 length: 17 amino acids. Unmatched junction bases numbered 13, after V lost 4 bases and J lost 7 bases. Germline lookup yields CDR1 SGDLS and CDR2 YYNGEE. The CDR3 protein is CASSPRTGTGGWNEQFF. CDR3 coding DNA: TGTGCCAGCAGCCCCCGCACCGGGACAGGGGGATGGAATGAGCAGTTCTTC.

The chain employs TRBV28 and TRBJ2-5; 8 bases are a match to TRBD2. The CDR3 contains 15 residues. Trimming took 3 bases from V and 2 from J; bases not matched to a gene: 5. Germline CDR1 reads MDHEN; CDR2 reads SYDVKM. CDR3 DNA sequence: TGTGCCAGCAGTTTCGGGGGGGGGCGTCAAGAGACCCAGTACTTC. As protein: CASSFGGGRQETQYF.

Within the sample, this clonotype is medium-sized. J is TRBJ1-1 and V is TRBV12-3 or TRBV12-4; D remains unclear. V was cut by 6 bases and J by 0 bases, with 8 bases left in between. This CDR3 has 13 amino acids. Here the CDR3 DNA reads TGTGCCAGCAGGGAGACGGTGAACACTGAAGCTTTCTTT. Translating it yields CASRETVNTEAFF.

Within the sample, this clonotype is medium-sized. The V call is TRBV7-2, the J call TRBJ2-2; 7 bases are a match to TRBD1. V lost 10 bases to trimming and J lost 0 bases; unmatched junction nucleotides: 5. Per the germline V gene, CDR1 is SGHTA and CDR2 is FQGNSA. The CDR3 is 14 amino acids. In nucleotides, the CDR3 is TGTGCCACCGGAACAGGGGCGAACACCGGGGAGCTGTTTTTT. It yields the protein CATGTGANTGELFF.

This clonotype is categorized as medium-sized. This rearrangement joins TRBV13 to TRBJ2-3; TRBD2 is a possible D gene (5 bases). The V end was cut by 4 bases, the J end by 4 bases, with 18 bases between. The CDR3 runs to 16 residues. Germline CDR1 is PRHDT and CDR2 is FYEKMQ (reference sequence). CDR3 loop: CASSSRKGVRADTQYF. The CDR3 DNA reads TGTGCCAGCAGCTCGAGGAAGGGAGTTCGGGCAGATACGCAGTATTTT.

This clonotype was seen at least ten times. The chain joins TRBV20-1 to TRBJ2-1; D call uncertain. CDR3 size: 12 residues. CDR1 and CDR2 (germline): DFQATT, SNEGSKA (reference sequence). V was pared by 1 base and J by 8 bases, with 9 bases between. CDR3 protein: CSARGSWDEQFF. In DNA form, the CDR3 reads TGCAGTGCTAGAGGATCATGGGATGAGCAGTTCTTC.

The gene calls are TRBV5-1 and TRBJ2-1; 9 bases line up with TRBD2. Per germline, CDR1 SGHRS and CDR2 YFSETQ. Trimming cost V 3 bases and J 3 bases; bases outside gene matches: 7. The CDR3 runs 16 residues. CDR3: CASSYGGLASYNEQFF. Written as DNA, the CDR3 is TGCGCCAGCAGCTACGGAGGACTAGCGAGCTACAATGAGCAGTTCTTC.

This clonotype was detected ten times or more. The chain uses TRBV6-1 and TRBJ2-5; D not certain. CDR1 is MNHNS and CDR2 is SASEGT in the germline V gene. V lost 1 base and J lost 7, with 10 bases in between. This CDR3 region has 13 residues. DNA of the CDR3: TGTGCCAGCAGTGAAGTCTTATCATGGACCCAGTACTTC. As protein: CASSEVLSWTQYF.

This clonotype was seen at least ten times. The V gene is TRBV14, the J gene TRBJ1-2; D gene ambiguous. The V end lost 6 bases, the J end lost 6 bases, and 14 bases lay between the germline ends. The CDR3 extends over 13 amino acids. Per germline, CDR1 SGHDN and CDR2 FVKESK. CDR3: CASSRLESDGYTF. In DNA form, the CDR3 reads TGTGCCAGCAGTCGTTTGGAGTCGGATGGCTACACCTTC. The full variable domain, in which reference TRBV14 and TRBJ1-2 provide the parts outside the CDR3, is EAGVTQFPSHSVIEKGQTVTLRCDPISGHDNLYWYRRVMGKEIKFLLHFVKESKQDESGMPNNRFLAERTGGTYSTLKVQPAELEDSGVYFCASSRLESDGYTFGSGTRLTVV.

This clonotype appeared many times. The chain links TRBV7-2 to TRBJ2-2; TRBD2 agrees at 8 bases. This CDR3 has 15 amino acids. The ends lost 5 bases at V and 4 bases at J; junction bases unmatched: 6. CDR1 is SGHTA, CDR2 FQGNSA, per germline. This CDR3 is CASSPSGPLTGELFF. CDR3 nucleotides: TGTGCCAGCAGCCCTAGCGGGCCTCTCACCGGGGAGCTGTTTTTT.

This clonotype was seen repeatedly, ten times or more. The chain employs TRBV2 and TRBJ2-1; 8 bases line up with TRBD2. The CDR3 runs 13 residues. CDR1 and CDR2 from the germline V gene are SNHLY and FYNNEI. The V gene end was trimmed by 7 bases and the J gene end by 7 bases; junction bases not matched to a gene: 6. CDR3 protein: CASNGRVRNEQFF. The CDR3 DNA reads as TGTGCCAGCAACGGGAGGGTACGGAATGAGCAGTTCTTC.